This T cell receptor beta chain was observed in a study of CD8+CD57+ T cells in acquired aplastic anemia (dated by TCRdb to 2017 to 2018). Context from the whole study: A mean of roughly 2.9 ug of DNA, ranging from roughly 0.19 to 27.4 ug, was extracted from sorted CD4+ and CD8+ cells.

Points on this clonotype: The target of this receptor is not known. No clone much larger than this one lies a single base away; base qualities are absent.

The paper as a whole reports these results and caveats: No significant difference in CD8+ Simpson's diversity was found between patients and healthy controls (P=0.060). Some 27 CD8+ CDR3 sequences were found in both patients and controls but appeared to be highly expressed in patients and within the immunodominant clones of the patients.

The study deep-sequenced TCR repertoires of sorted CD4+ and CD8+ blood T cells from severe aplastic anemia patients and healthy subjects. Ficoll-Paque density gradient centrifugation was used to isolate peripheral blood mononuclear cells. Before DNA extraction, CD4+ and CD8+ T cells were sorted with FACS or magnetic beads. Genomic DNA was used as template for profiling of TCR beta VDJ combinations and CDR3 sequences. An Illumina HiSeq 2000 was used for TCR repertoire sequencing. The study's own analysis went as follows. Repertoire assessment relied on Simpson's diversity index, CDR3 size and DJ length profiles, and TRBV/TRBJ rearrangement plots. The most abundant DNA sequence in the deep sequencing data was taken as the immunodominant clone. CDR3 amino acid sequences were screened for sharing across subjects and were compared with published repertoires and the VDJdb database. The public sequencing data were trimmed at Q25 with fastp and processed into clonotypes with MiXCR by TCRdb, which kept only in-frame beta chains. One record per CDR3 amino acid sequence lists the most common genes and DNA. Here the V and J calls rest on TCRdb's processing, not on the authors' analysis. The sample yields more than 250,000 distinct CDR3 sequences; 56% were counted once. The ten most abundant clones make up under 8.5% of the sample.

This clonotype originated in a human donor with severe aplastic anemia or a healthy control (not recorded which). The sequencing sample was made of sorted CD4+, CD8+, or CD8+CD57+ T cells (not recorded which) from PBMCs.

The bases read TGTGCCACCAGCAGACCCCAGGAGAATCAGCCCCAGCATTTT. Its protein product is CATSRPQENQPQHF. The rearrangement combines TRBV15 with TRBJ1-5; the D gene assignment is ambiguous. Spanning cysteine to phenylalanine, the CDR3 consists of 14 amino acids. Just the 42-base CDR3 DNA is kept, in frame starting at base 1. For CDR1 and CDR2, the germline V gene (reference sequence) lists LNHNV and YYDKDF. The junction shows trimming of 2 bases on V and 4 bases on J, plus 9 bases between the germline ends.